These 19 T cell receptor beta chains came from one sample sequenced in a study of T-cell reconstitution after alpha-beta-depleted transplantation in children. Library preparation (for TCRbeta) was performed with unique molecular identifiers. TCRdb re-called the PCR reads through MiXCR, storing one row per CDR3 protein. The sample has 400,000 to 550,000 distinct CDR3 sequences, 10% to 13% seen once. The sample was PBMCs, taken before TCRalphabeta/CD19-depleted stem cell transplant. These receptors all stem from a child younger than 10 with inherited bone marrow failure, due to receive a stem cell transplant.

This clonotype came up many times. The gene calls are TRBV30 and TRBJ1-2; 9 bases align to TRBD1. Looked up from germline, CDR1 is GTSNPN and CDR2 is SVGIG (reference sequence). The CDR3 length is 15 residues. Unmatched junction bases numbered 7, after V lost 3 bases and J lost 2 bases. CDR3 DNA: TGTGCCTGGAGCCACAGGGGGCTTATGAACTATGGCTACACCTTC. Its translation: CAWSHRGLMNYGYTF.

Comments on this clonotype: The junction shows a germline mismatch at one end, possibly a read error. The chain links TRBV19 to TRBJ2-1; TRBD2 agrees at 9 bases. The CDR3 loop spans 15 amino acids. The germline gives CDR1 LNHDA, CDR2 SQIVND (reference sequence). CDR3 loop: CASSIVGGRVNEHFF. CDR3 bases: TGTGCCAGTAGTATAGTCGGCGGGAGGGTCAATGAGCATTTCTTC.

This clonotype was counted many times. This chain links TRBV11-2 with TRBJ2-7, with D maybe TRBD2 (5 bases). V lost 0 bases and J lost 2, with 5 bases in between. CDR3 length: 13 residues. CDR1 and CDR2 from the germline V gene are SGHAT and FQNNGV. The CDR3 region is CASSLERAYEQYF. In DNA form, the CDR3 reads TGTGCCAGCAGCTTAGAGAGGGCCTACGAGCAGTACTTC. The full variable domain, its missing parts supplied by reference TRBV11-2 and TRBJ2-7, is EAGVAQSPRYKIIEKRQSVAFWCNPISGHATLYWYQQILGQGPKLLIQFQNNGVVDDSQLPKDRFSAERLKGVDSTLKIQPAKLEDSAVYLCASSLERAYEQYFGPGTRLTVT.

The table lists this clonotype with many counts. The chain employs TRBV4-1 and TRBJ1-1; the D is unclear. The CDR3 runs to 11 residues. Germline lookup yields CDR1 MGHRA and CDR2 YSYEKL. V lost 3 bases and J 7 bases, leaving 6 bases between the germline ends. This CDR3 is CASSHKVEAFF. Here the CDR3 DNA reads TGCGCCAGCAGCCATAAGGTTGAAGCTTTCTTT.

The chain recombines TRBV6-2 or TRBV6-3 with TRBJ1-1; TRBD1 might be the D (5 bases). Germline V gene data show CDR1 as MNHEY and CDR2 as SVGEGT. CDR3 size: 11 residues. With 0 bases removed from V and 11 bases from J, the gap between germline ends came to 7 bases. The chain's CDR3 is CASSYSGDAFF. In DNA, the CDR3 is TGTGCCAGCAGTTACTCGGGGGACGCTTTCTTT.

This clonotype was picked up many times. The chain couples TRBV7-2 to TRBJ2-7; no clear D gene. Germline CDR1 is SGHTA and CDR2 is FQGNSA. This CDR3 region has 13 residues. The V end was cut by 5 bases, the J end by 6 bases, with 14 bases between. CDR3 sequence (DNA): TGTGCCAGCAGCCCCCGACTGGGCACCGAGCAGTACTTC. Encoded protein: CASSPRLGTEQYF.

This clonotype was recorded at least ten times. The gene calls are TRBV6-2 or TRBV6-3 and TRBJ2-1; 7 bases map to TRBD2. The CDR3 contains 20 residues. J was trimmed by 0 bases and V by 2 bases; bases with no gene match: 16. Germline V CDR1 and CDR2: MNHEY, SVGEGT. CDR3 region: CASSYLRNSGSSPSYNEQFF. The CDR3 region has the DNA TGTGCCAGCAGTTACCTCCGAAATAGCGGGTCGAGCCCCTCCTACAATGAGCAGTTCTTC.

This clonotype was seen repeatedly, ten times or more. V usage is TRBV4-3 and J usage is TRBJ2-7, with D unclear. This CDR3 region has 14 residues. Looked up from germline, CDR1 is LGHNA and CDR2 is YSLEER. V lost 4 bases and J lost 3, with 13 bases in between. CDR3 nucleotides: TGCGCCAGCAGCCGGGAAGGGAAGGACTACGAGCAGTACTTC. Protein product: CASSREGKDYEQYF.

V gene TRBV29-1 combines with J gene TRBJ2-2; D gene uncertain. Trimming took 0 bases from V and 3 from J, leaving 8 bases between them. CDR3 length: 14 amino acids. Looked up from germline, CDR1 is SQVTM and CDR2 is ANQGSEA. CDR3 in amino acids: CSVEDHRYTGELFF. The CDR3 region has the DNA TGCAGCGTTGAAGACCACCGGTACACCGGGGAGCTGTTTTTT.

This clonotype was observed at least ten times. V and J are TRBV28 and TRBJ2-3; TRBD1 agrees at 9 bases. Germline loops: CDR1 MDHEN, CDR2 SYDVKM. Unmatched junction bases numbered 13, after V lost 6 bases and J lost 6 bases. The CDR3 extends over 16 amino acids. The CDR3, as DNA: TGTGCCAGCAGCCCTCTGACAGGGGGGAATGCGGATACGCAGTATTTT. Amino acids: CASSPLTGGNADTQYF.

This clonotype occurred many times. This chain connects TRBV7-2 to TRBJ2-7, with 7 nucleotides matching TRBD2. V was pared by 5 bases and J by 0 bases, with 4 bases of the junction left unmatched. The length of the CDR3 is 14 residues. Germline V gene lookup returns CDR1 SGHTA and CDR2 FQGNSA. The CDR3 here is CASSPRLASYEQYF. For the CDR3, the DNA is TGTGCCAGCAGCCCACGACTAGCCTCCTACGAGCAGTACTTC.

At least ten counts were recorded for this clonotype. The chain carries TRBV6-1 and TRBJ2-7; tentative D call: TRBD2 (5 bases). Germline V gives CDR1 MNHNS, CDR2 SASEGT. The CDR3 loop spans 13 amino acids. V lost 4 bases to trimming and J lost 2 bases, with 9 bases between them. Here the CDR3 DNA reads TGTGCCAGCAGTGGGGCGGAGGCCTACGAGCAGTACTTC. This codes for CASSGAEAYEQYF.

This clonotype came up many times. The V call is TRBV5-1, the J call TRBJ1-1; tentatively, D is TRBD1 (5 bases). CDR1 is SGHRS, CDR2 YFSETQ, per germline. V was pared by 9 bases and J by 4 bases, with 16 bases between. This CDR3 has 13 residues. For the CDR3, the DNA is TGCGCCACCTCCGGGGCCGGGGTCACTGAAGCTTTCTTT. Protein product: CATSGAGVTEAFF. Variable domain in full (rest from reference TRBV5-1 and TRBJ1-1): KAGVTQTPRYLIKTRGQQVTLSCSPISGHRSVSWYQQTPGQGLQFLFEYFSETQRNKGNFPGRFSGRQFSNSRSEMNVSTLELGDSALYLCATSGAGVTEAFFGQGTRLTVV.

This clonotype was counted only a few times. V usage is TRBV2 and J usage is TRBJ2-1, with unresolved D. Germline loops: CDR1 SNHLY, CDR2 FYNNEI. Deletions cut 2 bases from V and 7 bases from J, with 3 bases between. This CDR3 spans 11 amino acids. The CDR3 DNA is TGTGCCAGCAGTGAACTAAATGAGCAGTTCTTC. Translation: CASSELNEQFF.

This clonotype was counted many times. The chain recombines TRBV7-2 with TRBJ2-1; D may match TRBD1 or TRBD2 (7 bases each). The CDR3 length is 16 residues. CDR1 is SGHTA and CDR2 is FQGNSA in the germline V gene. Trimming stripped 7 bases from V and 7 bases from J, with 23 bases between. CDR3 nucleotide sequence: TGTGCCAGCACCAAGGAGGGGGCTAGCGGACATAATGAGCAGTTCTTC. This sequence encodes CASTKEGASGHNEQFF.

This clonotype was picked up a small number of times. V is TRBV9 and J is TRBJ1-2; D may be TRBD1 (5 bases). The CDR3 runs to 15 residues. V was shortened by 1 base and J by 8 bases, with 18 bases between the two germline ends. Per germline, CDR1 SGDLS and CDR2 YYNGEE. The CDR3 loop is CASSVQGGPLMGYTF. The CDR3, as DNA: TGTGCCAGCAGCGTACAGGGAGGACCTCTTATGGGCTACACCTTC.

This clonotype was seen ten or more times. The genes are TRBV5-1 and TRBJ1-2; D is possibly TRBD1 (5 bases). The CDR3 length is 17 residues. Trimming removed 2 bases from V and 4 bases from J, with 21 bases in between. Per the germline V gene, CDR1 is SGHRS and CDR2 is YFSETQ. CDR3 DNA: TGCGCCAGCAGCTTCTCGGGCAGGGAACTGTCTGGCTATGGCTACACCTTC. This sequence encodes CASSFSGRELSGYGYTF.

V and J are TRBV20-1 and TRBJ2-1, with D unresolved. Looked up from germline, CDR1 is DFQATT and CDR2 is SNEGSKA (reference sequence). Trimming pared 0 bases from V and 5 bases from J, leaving 11 bases between. CDR3 length: 14 amino acids. The CDR3 protein is CSARDRIGHNEQFF. The CDR3 DNA reads as TGCAGTGCTAGAGATCGGATTGGACACAATGAGCAGTTCTTC.

The chain combines TRBV29-1 with TRBJ2-3; the D is unclear. CDR1 and CDR2 from the germline V gene are SQVTM and ANQGSEA. The germline V and J ends were trimmed by 3 bases and 0 bases, with 13 bases remaining between them. The CDR3 totals 15 residues. The CDR3 spells CSVDLVSYSTDTQYF. The CDR3 DNA reads TGCAGCGTTGATTTGGTCTCTTATAGCACAGATACGCAGTATTTT.